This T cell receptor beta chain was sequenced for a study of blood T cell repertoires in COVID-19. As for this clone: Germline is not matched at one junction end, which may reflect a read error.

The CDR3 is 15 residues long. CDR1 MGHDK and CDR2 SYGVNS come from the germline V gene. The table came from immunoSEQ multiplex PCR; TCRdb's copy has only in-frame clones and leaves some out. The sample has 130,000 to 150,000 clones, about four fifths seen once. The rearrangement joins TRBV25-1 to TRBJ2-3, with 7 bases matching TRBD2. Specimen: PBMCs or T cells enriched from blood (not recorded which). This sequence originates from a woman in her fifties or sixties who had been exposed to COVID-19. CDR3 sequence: CASSVPGGITNTQYF. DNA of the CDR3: TGTGCCAGCAGTGTCCCGGGAGGCATCACAAATACGCAGTATTTT.